The 15 T cell receptor beta chains listed next were all sequenced from one sample in a study of blood T cells in healthy people across ages. Primed by a sample-barcoded 5' primer and a J-beta primer mix, a second PCR proceeded for about 6 to 11 cycles. One entry per CDR3 protein, called by TCRdb with MiXCR from the 5' RACE reads. Of about 1.6 million distinct CDR3 sequences in the sample, about 32% are singletons; the top ten hold 11%. Sequenced input: blood. These receptors all stem from a woman aged 25 to 45 in good health.

In its sample, this clonotype was seen a few times. The chain combines TRBV5-1 with TRBJ1-1; D gene ambiguous. The CDR3 is made up of 13 amino acids. Germline V gene data show CDR1 as SGHRS and CDR2 as YFSETQ. Deletions cut 0 bases from V and 11 bases from J, with 14 bases between. The CDR3 loop is CASSLVSPDVAFF. The CDR3 region has the DNA TGCGCCAGCAGCTTGGTGTCACCGGACGTGGCTTTCTTT.

This clonotype was seen repeatedly, ten times or more. The rearrangement links TRBV29-1 to TRBJ2-1; 8 nucleotides match TRBD1. V lost 5 bases to trimming and J lost 0 bases; unmatched junction nucleotides: 3. Germline-derived CDR1 and CDR2 are SQVTM and ANQGSEA. The CDR3 spans 14 residues. DNA for the CDR3: TGCAGCGTTTCCACAGGGGGCTCCTACAATGAGCAGTTCTTC. Residues: CSVSTGGSYNEQFF.

The sample holds a few counts of this clonotype. The J gene is TRBJ1-2, the V gene TRBV6-1; D unresolved. Trimming stripped 5 bases from V and 4 bases from J, with 14 bases between. Germline values: CDR1 MNHNS, CDR2 SASEGT. This CDR3 region has 14 residues. CDR3: CASSNYMGSYGYTF. The CDR3, as DNA: TGTGCCAGCAGTAACTACATGGGTTCCTATGGCTACACCTTC.

This clonotype was counted only a few times. The chain joins TRBV20-1 to TRBJ2-1; TRBD2 aligns across 14 bases. The germline V gene has CDR1 DFQATT and CDR2 SNEGSKA (reference sequence). This CDR3 is built from 14 residues. Trimming at V came to 0 bases and at J to 12 bases, leaving 4 bases not matched to a gene. The CDR3 region has the DNA TGCAGTGCTAGAGATGGGACTAGCGGGAGCGGGCAGTTCTTC. Encoded protein: CSARDGTSGSGQFF.

In its sample, this clonotype was seen a few times. This chain's CDR3 is CASSNFYGEDGYTF. In DNA, the CDR3 is TGTGCCAGCAGTAACTTCTATGGGGAAGATGGCTACACCTTC. The V call is TRBV2, the J call TRBJ1-2; D call uncertain. The germline V gene has CDR1 SNHLY and CDR2 FYNNEI. This CDR3 has 14 amino acids. V lost 5 bases to trimming and J lost 6 bases, with 16 bases between them.

The gene calls are TRBV11-2 and TRBJ1-5, with D possibly TRBD1 on 6 matching bases. Trimming removed 5 bases at V and 3 bases at J, with 11 bases between. Germline V gene data show CDR1 as SGHAT and CDR2 as FQNNGV. The CDR3 is 14 residues long. The chain's CDR3 is CASSDRTHNQPQHF. The CDR3, as DNA: TGTGCCAGCAGCGACAGGACTCACAATCAGCCCCAGCATTTT.

In its sample, this clonotype was seen a few times. V gene TRBV9 combines with J gene TRBJ1-2, with 7 bases that match TRBD1. V lost 6 bases and J lost 4; bases outside the gene matches: 9. CDR1 and CDR2 from the germline V gene are SGDLS and YYNGEE. This CDR3 has 14 residues. The CDR3, as DNA: TGTGCCAGCACTAGTGACAGGGCTTTCTATGGCTACACCTTC. The encoded protein is CASTSDRAFYGYTF.

This chain connects TRBV5-1 to TRBJ2-5; D gene ambiguous. This CDR3 has 13 residues. Trimming cost V 5 bases and J 5 bases, with 13 bases left between them. Germline CDR1 reads SGHRS; CDR2 reads YFSETQ. CDR3 DNA: TGCGCCAGCAGTCCTTACACCGGGGAGACCCAGTACTTC. This translates into CASSPYTGETQYF.

This chain joins TRBV29-1 and TRBJ2-2; D remains unclear. Germline lookup yields CDR1 SQVTM and CDR2 ANQGSEA. With 2 bases removed from V and 0 bases from J, the gap between germline ends came to 7 bases. The CDR3 contains 14 residues. DNA for the CDR3: TGCAGCGTTGAATATCCGACGAACACCGGGGAGCTGTTTTTT. It yields the protein CSVEYPTNTGELFF.

The sample holds a few counts of this clonotype. This rearrangement joins TRBV27 to TRBJ2-7; TRBD2 is a possible D gene (5 bases). This CDR3 is built from 15 residues. Germline CDR1 is MNHEY and CDR2 is SMNVEV (reference sequence). V shed 1 base and J shed 3 bases, with 13 bases lying between them. Here the CDR3 DNA reads TGTGCCAGCAGTTTATTAGGGAGAGAATTCTACGAGCAGTACTTC. Protein sequence: CASSLLGREFYEQYF.

This clonotype appeared many times. The chain carries TRBV3-1 and TRBJ1-4; unclear D gene. This CDR3 is built from 14 residues. The ends were cut back, 7 bases at V and 8 bases at J, with 17 bases in the middle. Per germline, CDR1 LGHDT and CDR2 YNNKEL (reference sequence). CDR3 sequence (DNA): TGTGCCAGCACCGACGGCGGGGTCCGGGAAAAACTGTTTTTT. Translated, it gives CASTDGGVREKLFF.

About this clonotype itself: Because the CDR3's place on the DNA is in doubt, the DNA is left out and the CDR3 is given as listed by TCRdb. The CDR3 reads CASSVGGGINEKRFF. J is TRBJ1-4 and V is TRBV9; the table assigns TRBD1, which was not confirmed against the DNA. Ends included, the CDR3 has 15 residues. CDR1 SGDLS and CDR2 YYNGEE come from the germline V gene.

This clonotype occurred a few times. V gene TRBV10-1 combines with J gene TRBJ2-1; TRBD2 matches at 9 bases. The junction had 9 bases not matched to a gene; V was cut back by 9 bases and J by 9 bases. The CDR3 length is 13 residues. CDR1 is WNHNN and CDR2 is SYGVQD in the germline V gene (reference sequence). The CDR3 DNA reads as TGCGCCAGTGGGACTAGCCGATCGGGTGAGCAGTTCTTC. Its translation: CASGTSRSGEQFF.

The rearrangement joins TRBV6-5 to TRBJ1-2, with unresolved D. The CDR3 has 12 amino acids. The germline gives CDR1 MNHEY, CDR2 SVGAGI. V was clipped by 10 bases and J by 6 bases, with 15 bases between them. The CDR3 is CANRSGRDGYTF. CDR3 bases: TGTGCCAACAGATCTGGAAGGGATGGCTACACCTTC.

This clonotype turned up a few times. This chain joins TRBV11-2 and TRBJ2-3, with 9 bases lining up with TRBD2. The CDR3 has 15 amino acids. V trimming: 4 bases; J trimming: 2 bases; junction bases outside the gene matches: 4. Germline V gene lookup returns CDR1 SGHAT and CDR2 FQNNGV. In DNA, the CDR3 is TGTGCCAGCAGCTCCAGGACTAGCGTCACAGATACGCAGTATTTT. Encoded protein: CASSSRTSVTDTQYF.